This is a list of T cell receptor beta chains from one sample in a study of blood T cell repertoires in COVID-19. Measured with immunoSEQ multiplex PCR; TCRdb has only the in-frame clones, and not every one. The sample carries about 100,000 clones, around nine tenths recorded once. The sample comprised peripheral blood. These receptors all stem from a man aged 45-65 years with active or convalescent COVID-19. CDR3s include the opening cysteine and the closing phenylalanine or tryptophan. A D gene is named only where the DNA matches it firmly. Some rows have no size entry. The others give once, few or many, or a class for an expanded clone.

CASSSPVAGGTEAFF | TGTGCCAGCAGTTCGCCCGTGGCAGGTGGAACTGAAGCTTTCTTT | TRBJ1-1 | NA | TRBV28 | NA
CASSPNPQGQPQHF | TGCGCCAGCAGCCCGAACCCACAGGGTCAGCCCCAGCATTTT | TRBJ1-5 | NA | TRBV5-1 | NA
CASTWTGYTNYGYTF | TGTGCCAGTACTTGGACAGGCTACACTAACTATGGCTACACCTTC | TRBJ1-2 | TRBD1 | TRBV19 | NA
CASSPIAGGNYNEQFF | TGTGCCAGCAGCCCAATAGCGGGGGGGAACTACAATGAGCAGTTCTTC | TRBJ2-1 | TRBD2 | TRBV3-1/TRBV3-2 | NA
CASSSRDSLLDQPQHF | TGTGCCAGCAGCTCCCGGGACAGCCTTTTGGATCAGCCCCAGCATTTT | TRBJ1-5 | TRBD1 | TRBV7-2 | NA
CASGQEKNQPQHF | TGTGCCTCAGGCCAAGAGAAAAATCAGCCCCAGCATTTT | TRBJ1-5 | NA | TRBV10-3 | NA
CASSPPSRGTPVAKNIQYF | TGTGCCAGCAGCCCCCCTTCGCGCGGAACGCCAGTAGCCAAAAACATTCAGTACTTC | TRBJ2-4 | NA | TRBV7-9 | NA
CASSLGTSFRETQYF | TGTGCCAGCAGCTTAGGCACTAGCTTTCGTGAGACCCAGTACTTC | TRBJ2-5 | NA | TRBV7-2 | once
CASRLGPQVGTEAFF | TGTGCAAGTCGCTTAGGACCACAGGTAGGCACTGAAGCTTTCTTT | TRBJ1-1 | NA | TRBV12-2 | NA
CASSLDPLNTEAFF | TGTGCCAGCAGCTTGGATCCACTAAACACTGAAGCTTTCTTT | TRBJ1-1 | NA | TRBV5-8 | few
CASSGLNSPLHF | TGTGCCAGCAGTGGACTCAATTCACCCCTCCACTTT | TRBJ1-6 | NA | TRBV28 | NA
CASSIQGLAKNIQYF | TGTGCCAGTAGTATTCAGGGGTTAGCCAAAAACATTCAGTACTTC | TRBJ2-4 | NA | TRBV19 | NA
CASSPGLASYEQYF | TGTGCCAGCTCACCGGGACTAGCCTCCTACGAGCAGTACTTC | TRBJ2-7 | TRBD2 | TRBV18 | NA
CASSRAGGTGETQYF | TGTGCCAGCAGCCGGGCGGGGGGCACAGGGGAGACCCAGTACTTC | TRBJ2-5 | TRBD2 | TRBV27 | NA
CASSDLAGVKNEQFF | TGTGCCAGCAGTGACCTAGCGGGGGTGAAGAATGAGCAGTTCTTC | TRBJ2-1 | TRBD2 | TRBV6-4 | NA
CASSEPGGNGEQYF | TGCGCCAGCAGTGAGCCAGGGGGCAATGGTGAGCAGTACTTC | TRBJ2-7 | TRBD1 | TRBV10-1 | NA
CASSPSQTVLGSGTEAFF | TGTGCCAGCTCACCCTCACAGACAGTGCTCGGGTCGGGCACTGAAGCTTTCTTT | TRBJ1-1 | NA | TRBV18 | NA
CASTPGGIQSSNQPQHF | TGCGCCAGCACCCCCGGAGGAATACAGAGTAGCAATCAGCCCCAGCATTTT | TRBJ1-5 | NA | TRBV4-1 | NA
CASSSGTASSYNSPLHF | TGTGCCAGCAGCTCGGGGACAGCGAGCTCCTATAATTCACCCCTCCACTTT | TRBJ1-6 | TRBD1 | TRBV28 | NA
CASSQEGWVGQFNEKLFF | TGTGCCAGCAGCCAAGAAGGTTGGGTGGGACAGTTTAATGAAAAACTGTTTTTT | TRBJ1-4 | TRBD1 | TRBV3-1/TRBV3-2 | once
CATSDSGDSPLHF | TGTGCCACCAGTGATTCAGGGGATTCACCCCTCCACTTT | TRBJ1-6 | NA | TRBV24-1 | NA
CATSRVTLAGGPSYNEQFF | TGTGCCACCAGCAGAGTAACGCTAGCGGGGGGCCCCTCCTACAATGAGCAGTTCTTC | TRBJ2-1 | TRBD2 | TRBV15 | NA
CATSDVQGNYNEQFF | TGTGCCACCAGTGATGTACAGGGGAACTACAATGAGCAGTTCTTC | TRBJ2-1 | TRBD1 | TRBV24-1 | once
CASRALGQGAGNQPQHF | TGTGCCAGCAGGGCTTTAGGGCAGGGGGCGGGAAATCAGCCCCAGCATTTT | TRBJ1-5 | TRBD1 | TRBV28 | NA
CASSSSRRGTQYF | TGTGCCAGCAGCTCTTCTCGAAGGGGTACGCAGTATTTT | TRBJ2-3 | NA | TRBV28 | NA
CASSSPSGGNQPQHF | TGTGCCAGCAGTAGCCCCAGCGGGGGCAATCAGCCCCAGCATTTT | TRBJ1-5 | NA | TRBV28 | NA
CASSPGGRRNYGYTF | TGTGCCAGCAGTCCCGGGGGACGGCGTAACTATGGCTACACCTTC | TRBJ1-2 | NA | TRBV6-5 | NA
CASSPGQGNSPLHF | TGTGCCAGCTCACCGGGACAGGGGAATTCACCCCTCCACTTT | TRBJ1-6 | TRBD1 | TRBV18 | NA
CATGTPYNEQFF | TGTGCCACCGGGACACCCTACAATGAGCAGTTCTTC | TRBJ2-1 | NA | TRBV2 | once
CASSPPAFAVTDTQYF | TGTGCCAGCTCACCACCGGCTTTTGCAGTCACAGATACGCAGTATTTT | TRBJ2-3 | NA | TRBV18 | once
CASSEGGAGGHGETQYF | TGTGCCAGCTCCGAGGGGGGGGCCGGGGGCCATGGGGAGACCCAGTACTTC | TRBJ2-5 | NA | TRBV28 | NA
CASMVSGGPGELFF | TGTGCCAGCATGGTCAGCGGGGGGCCCGGGGAGCTGTTTTTT | TRBJ2-2 | TRBD2 | TRBV2 | NA
CASTKVLPRRGGTDTQYF | TGTGCCAGCACCAAAGTTCTGCCCCGGCGGGGGGGCACAGATACGCAGTATTTT | TRBJ2-3 | TRBD2 | TRBV18 | once
CASSPTTGAQSTDTQYF | TGTGCCAGCTCACCAACGACAGGGGCCCAGAGCACAGATACGCAGTATTTT | TRBJ2-3 | TRBD1 | TRBV18 | NA
CASSVGLAGGVGNTDTQYF | TGTGCCAGTAGCGTAGGGCTAGCGGGAGGAGTGGGGAATACAGATACGCAGTATTTT | TRBJ2-3 | TRBD2 | TRBV19 | NA
CASSIAQGASNQPQHF | TGTGCCAGTAGTATAGCTCAGGGGGCGAGCAATCAGCCCCAGCATTTT | TRBJ1-5 | TRBD1 | TRBV19 | NA
CASSLGAGNQPQHF | TGTGCCAGCAGCTTAGGGGCGGGAAATCAGCCCCAGCATTTT | TRBJ1-5 | NA | TRBV11-2 | NA
CASSQSRQGIGELFF | TGTGCCAGCAGCCAATCGAGACAGGGGATCGGGGAGCTGTTTTTT | TRBJ2-2 | TRBD1 | TRBV16 | NA
CASSPRQVSNQPQHF | TGTGCCAGCAGTCCGCGACAGGTTAGCAATCAGCCCCAGCATTTT | TRBJ1-5 | NA | TRBV6-5 | once
CASSEAQNTEAFF | TGTGCCAGCAGTGAAGCACAGAACACTGAAGCTTTCTTT | TRBJ1-1 | NA | TRBV6-1 | NA
CASSPRVVGGSNTGELFF | TGTGCCAGCAGCCCCCGGGTTGTAGGGGGATCGAACACCGGGGAGCTGTTTTTT | TRBJ2-2 | NA | TRBV9 | NA
CASSLDGGSGTEAFF | TGTGCCAGCAGCTTAGACGGGGGTAGCGGCACTGAAGCTTTCTTT | TRBJ1-1 | NA | TRBV11-3 | NA
CASSSQATDTQYF | TGTGCCAGCAGTTCCCAGGCCACAGATACGCAGTATTTT | TRBJ2-3 | NA | TRBV28 | NA
CASSSGGEETQYF | TGTGCCAGCAGTAGCGGGGGAGAGGAGACCCAGTACTTC | TRBJ2-5 | TRBD2 | TRBV12-3/TRBV12-4 | NA
CASSYPPRAATDTQYF | TGTGCCAGCAGTTACCCTCCGCGGGCGGCCACAGATACGCAGTATTTT | TRBJ2-3 | NA | TRBV6-2/TRBV6-3 | NA
CASSDSHSGNTIYF | TGTGCCAGCTCAGACAGTCACTCTGGAAACACCATATATTTT | TRBJ1-3 | NA | TRBV18 | NA
CASSFTSGGPYEQFF | TGTGCCAGCAGTTTCACTAGCGGGGGGCCCTATGAGCAGTTCTTC | TRBJ2-1 | TRBD2 | TRBV6-2/TRBV6-3 | NA
CASSLSGGPYNEQFF | TGTGCCAGCAGCTTAAGCGGGGGCCCATACAATGAGCAGTTCTTC | TRBJ2-1 | TRBD2 | TRBV7-2 | few
CASSLSMNTEAFF | TGCGCCAGCAGCTTAAGCATGAACACTGAAGCTTTCTTT | TRBJ1-1 | NA | TRBV5-1 | NA
CASRTSPGPQHF | TGTGCCAGCAGAACTAGCCCGGGACCCCAGCATTTT | TRBJ1-5 | NA | TRBV12-3/TRBV12-4 | NA
CASSLGGTGLNEQFF | TGTGCCAGCAGCTTAGGGGGGACAGGGTTAAATGAGCAGTTCTTC | TRBJ2-1 | TRBD1 | TRBV7-7 | NA
CASGLGGGPQETQYF | TGTGCCAGCGGCCTAGGCGGGGGCCCACAAGAGACCCAGTACTTC | TRBJ2-5 | NA | TRBV9 | few
CASTRQGGYTF | TGTGCCAGCACCAGACAGGGAGGCTACACCTTC | TRBJ1-2 | TRBD1 | TRBV19 | few
CATSAGTGSTDTQYF | TGTGCCACCAGTGCCGGGACAGGGAGCACAGATACGCAGTATTTT | TRBJ2-3 | TRBD1 | TRBV24-1 | NA